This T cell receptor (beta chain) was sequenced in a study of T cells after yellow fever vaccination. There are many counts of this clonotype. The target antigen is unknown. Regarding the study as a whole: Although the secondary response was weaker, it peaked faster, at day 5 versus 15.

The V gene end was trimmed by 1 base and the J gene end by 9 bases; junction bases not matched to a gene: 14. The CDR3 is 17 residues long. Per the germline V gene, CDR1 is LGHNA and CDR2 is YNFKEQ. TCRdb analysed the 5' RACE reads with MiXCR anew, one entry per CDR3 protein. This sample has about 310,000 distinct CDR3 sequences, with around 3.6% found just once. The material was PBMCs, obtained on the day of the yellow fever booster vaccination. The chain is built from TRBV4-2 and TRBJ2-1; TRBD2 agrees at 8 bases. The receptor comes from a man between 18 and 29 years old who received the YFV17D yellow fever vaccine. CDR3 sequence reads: CASSQGASGPAGFEQFF. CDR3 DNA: TGTGCCAGCAGCCAAGGGGCTAGCGGGCCGGCTGGGTTTGAGCAGTTCTTC.